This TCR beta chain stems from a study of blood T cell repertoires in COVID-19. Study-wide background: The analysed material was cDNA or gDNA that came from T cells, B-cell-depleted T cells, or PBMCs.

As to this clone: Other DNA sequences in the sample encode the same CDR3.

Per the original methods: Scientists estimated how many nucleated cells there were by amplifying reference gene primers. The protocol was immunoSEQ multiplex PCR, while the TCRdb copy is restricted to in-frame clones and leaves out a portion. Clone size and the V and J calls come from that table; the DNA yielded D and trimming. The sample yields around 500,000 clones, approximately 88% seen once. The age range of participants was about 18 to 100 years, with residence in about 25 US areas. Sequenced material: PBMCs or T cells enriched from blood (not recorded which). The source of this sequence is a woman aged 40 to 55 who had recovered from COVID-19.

CDR3: CASSQDGQADTQYF. CDR3 DNA sequence: TGCGCCAGCAGCCAAGACGGTCAGGCAGATACGCAGTATTTT. The V and J genes are TRBV4-3 and TRBJ2-3; D is unclear. The CDR3 has 14 residues. Trimming took off 0 bases at V and 4 bases at J, with 8 bases between the two ends. The germline CDR1 and CDR2 sequences are LGHNA and YSLEER.